What follows are 10 T cell receptor beta chains derived from one specimen sequenced in a study of T-cell reconstitution after alpha-beta-depleted transplantation in children. Molecular barcoding with unique molecular identifiers was used for the TCRbeta library. TCRdb called the PCR reads again in MiXCR, with one record for every CDR3 protein. The sample lists around 600,000 distinct CDR3 sequences; around 17% were seen once. The input for sequencing was PBMCs from the stem cell graft donor, taken from the stem cell graft. These receptors all stem from a human donor who donated a stem cell graft to a child with acute myeloid leukemia.

The rearrangement uses TRBV6-1 and TRBJ2-5; tentatively, D is TRBD2 (6 bases). Between the trimmed V and J ends, which lost 7 bases and 0 bases, there was a span of 9 bases. Germline V gene lookup returns CDR1 MNHNS and CDR2 SASEGT. This CDR3 is 13 amino acids long. The CDR3: CASKRDYQETQYF. CDR3 coding DNA: TGTGCCAGCAAACGGGACTACCAAGAGACCCAGTACTTC.

The rearrangement links TRBV7-2 to TRBJ1-2; D not resolved. Per the germline V gene, CDR1 is SGHTA and CDR2 is FQGNSA. V was pared by 3 bases and J by 6 bases, with 14 bases between. The CDR3 is made up of 14 amino acids. DNA of the CDR3: TGTGCCAGCAGCTTTGTCCATACCGGGGATGGCTACACCTTC. Translated: CASSFVHTGDGYTF.

J is TRBJ2-5 and V is TRBV15; tentative D call: TRBD2 (6 bases). The CDR3 is 15 residues long. The V end lost 0 bases, the J end lost 5 bases, and 13 bases lay between the germline ends. Germline CDR1 LNHNV, CDR2 YYDKDF (reference sequence). This CDR3 reads CATSRDITSRETQYF. In DNA form, the CDR3 reads TGTGCCACCAGCAGAGATATCACTAGCCGGGAGACCCAGTACTTC.

The chain recombines TRBV7-8 with TRBJ2-7, with D tentatively TRBD2 (5 bases). This CDR3 region has 16 residues. CDR1 is SGHVS and CDR2 is FQNEAQ in the germline V gene. The germline V and J ends were trimmed by 0 bases and 3 bases, with 15 bases remaining between them. The chain's CDR3 is CASSLAFRTGGYEQYF. CDR3 bases: TGTGCCAGCAGCTTAGCGTTCAGGACCGGAGGCTACGAGCAGTACTTC.

This chain connects TRBV6-2 or TRBV6-3 to TRBJ2-5; D perhaps matches TRBD2 (6 bases). The ends were cut back, 5 bases at V and 5 bases at J, with 18 bases in the middle. CDR1 MNHEY and CDR2 SVGEGT come from the germline V gene. The CDR3 length is 15 residues. CDR3 loop: CASSRARLVGETQYF. For the CDR3, the DNA is TGTGCCAGCAGTCGCGCCCGACTAGTGGGGGAGACCCAGTACTTC.

Concerning this clonotype: This may stem from a read error, because a much larger clone lies one nucleotide away. The chain links TRBV12-3 or TRBV12-4 to TRBJ1-2, with D possibly matching TRBD1 (5 bases). The CDR3 extends over 14 amino acids. CDR3 protein: CAGSVRDLSYGYTF. DNA for the CDR3: TGTGCCGGCAGTGTCCGGGACTTAAGCTATGGCTACACCTTC.

This clonotype has a handful of counts. The chain combines TRBV4-1 with TRBJ2-7; unclear D gene. Germline lookup yields CDR1 MGHRA and CDR2 YSYEKL. V was clipped by 1 base and J by 6 bases, with 4 bases between them. The CDR3 spans 11 residues. In DNA, the CDR3 is TGCGCCAGCAGCCAAGGACGCGAGCAGTACGTC. Amino acid sequence: CASSQGREQYV.

This clonotype occurred many times. DNA for the CDR3: TGCAGTGCTAAAGGACATAACTATGGCTACACCTTC. Translating gives CSAKGHNYGYTF. The chain has TRBV20-1 and TRBJ1-2; a weak D match, TRBD1 (5 bases). With 4 bases removed from V and 1 base from J, the gap between germline ends came to 7 bases. CDR3 length: 12 residues. Germline-derived CDR1 and CDR2 are DFQATT and SNEGSKA (reference sequence).

The chain is built from TRBV27 and TRBJ2-5, with TRBD1 as a possible D gene (5 bases). The CDR3 contains 15 residues. V lost 2 bases, J lost 2 bases, and 12 bases lay in between. In germline, CDR1 is MNHEY, CDR2 SMNVEV (reference sequence). The CDR3 nucleotides are TGTGCCAGCAGTTTAGCAGCAGGGTTACAAGAGACCCAGTACTTC. This encodes CASSLAAGLQETQYF.

This clonotype showed up many times. The chain recombines TRBV5-1 with TRBJ1-1; D is undetermined. Trimming removed 0 bases at V and 1 base at J, with 10 bases between. Germline V lookup: CDR1 SGHRS, CDR2 YFSETQ. The CDR3 has 15 residues. CDR3 in DNA: TGCGCCAGCAGCTTGGTTGGCACATCGAACACTGAAGCTTTCTTT. This sequence encodes CASSLVGTSNTEAFF.